This paragraph covers one TCR beta chain sequence. Per the authors' pipeline: Using reference gene primer amplification, nucleated cell counts were estimated. This table comes from immunoSEQ multiplex PCR, and its TCRdb copy is limited to in-frame clones, with some not included. V and J calls and clone size are given by that table; D and trimming were obtained from the DNA. The top ten hold roughly 0.84% of the sample, which has hundreds of thousands of clones, nearly 90% seen once. CDR1 and CDR2 (germline): SGHVS, FQNEAQ. The CDR3 loop spans 14 amino acids. J lost 2 bases, V lost 5 bases, and 6 bases had no gene match. The source of the sample is a study of blood T cell repertoires in COVID-19. The wider study: Samples came from the United States, Italy and Spain, spanning acute and convalescent COVID-19. Sources were T cells, B-cell-depleted T cells, or PBMCs; the material itself was cDNA or gDNA.

Seattle researchers signed up patients amid active infection and tracked them longitudinally. The source is a man in his late teens or twenties with COVID-19, enrolled during active disease. Sequenced material: peripheral blood. The V call is TRBV7-8, the J call TRBJ2-7; 7 bases fit TRBD1. CDR3 region: CASSHRDSPYEQYF. For the CDR3, the DNA is TGTGCCAGCAGCCACCGGGACAGCCCCTACGAGCAGTACTTC.